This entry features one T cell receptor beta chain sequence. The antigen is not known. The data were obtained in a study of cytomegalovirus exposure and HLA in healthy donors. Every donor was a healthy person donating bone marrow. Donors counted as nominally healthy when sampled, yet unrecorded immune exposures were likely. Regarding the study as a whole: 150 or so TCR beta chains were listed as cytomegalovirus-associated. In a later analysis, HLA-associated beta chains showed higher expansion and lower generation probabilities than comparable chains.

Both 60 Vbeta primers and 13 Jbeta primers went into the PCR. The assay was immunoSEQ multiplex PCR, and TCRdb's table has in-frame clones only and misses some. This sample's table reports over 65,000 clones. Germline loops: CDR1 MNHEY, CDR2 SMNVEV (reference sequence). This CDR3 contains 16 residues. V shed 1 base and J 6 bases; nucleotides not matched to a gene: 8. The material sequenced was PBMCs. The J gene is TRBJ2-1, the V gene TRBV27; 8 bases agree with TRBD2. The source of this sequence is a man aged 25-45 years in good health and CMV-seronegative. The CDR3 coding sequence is TGTGCCAGCAGTTTATGGTACAGCGGGAGTAGCAATGAGCAGTTCTTC. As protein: CASSLWYSGSSNEQFF.